The 26 T cell receptor beta chains below come from one sample, sequenced in a study of identical twins. TCRdb analysed the 5' RACE reads with MiXCR anew, one entry per CDR3 protein. The sample lists hundreds of thousands of distinct CDR3 sequences; less than 7% were seen once. Sequencing was done on a sample of naive T cells sorted from blood. Receptor source: a man between 18 and 29 years old in good health.

This clonotype has a handful of counts. This chain joins TRBV29-1 and TRBJ2-1, with 8 positions matching TRBD2. J was trimmed by 3 bases and V by 7 bases; bases with no gene match: 14. Germline-derived CDR1 and CDR2 are SQVTM and ANQGSEA. The CDR3 is 16 amino acids. The CDR3 coding sequence is TGCAGCGCAGAGGGGTTTGGGCGGGAGGACTACAATGAGCAGTTCTTC. It translates to CSAEGFGREDYNEQFF.

This clonotype was detected ten times or more. V is TRBV3-1 and J is TRBJ2-1; perhaps TRBD2 as D (5 bases). In germline, CDR1 is LGHDT, CDR2 YNNKEL (reference sequence). Trimming shortened V by 7 bases and J by 14 bases, and 24 bases separated the two germline ends. The CDR3 extends over 14 amino acids. This CDR3 is CASNPSLEAEIKFF. Here the CDR3 DNA reads TGTGCCAGCAACCCGTCCCTGGAAGCGGAGATCAAGTTCTTC.

The chain employs TRBV20-1 and TRBJ1-6, with TRBD1 matching 8 bases. Germline V gene lookup returns CDR1 DFQATT and CDR2 SNEGSKA (reference sequence). The CDR3 has 13 residues. The V and J ends lost 4 bases and 10 bases, in that order; junction bases with no gene match: 6. CDR3: CSATGQGRSPLHF. CDR3 DNA sequence: TGCAGTGCTACCGGACAGGGACGCTCACCCCTCCACTTT.

This clonotype was picked up many times. The junction shows a germline mismatch at one end, possibly a read error. V usage is TRBV5-1 and J usage is TRBJ2-1, with 8 positions matching TRBD2. CDR3 size: 15 residues. Germline CDR1 SGHRS, CDR2 YFSETQ. CDR3 coding DNA: TGTGCCAGCAGCTTAGTCGCGGGAGGCTACAATGAGCAGTTCTTC. Translating it yields CASSLVAGGYNEQFF.

Ten or more counts support this clonotype. The chain couples TRBV14 to TRBJ2-7; unclear D gene. Germline CDR1 SGHDN, CDR2 FVKESK. V lost 0 bases and J 6 bases, leaving 18 bases between the germline ends. CDR3 length: 16 amino acids. CDR3 in amino acids: CASSQDLGPSSPEQYF. The CDR3, as DNA: TGTGCCAGCAGCCAAGATCTAGGGCCGTCTTCCCCCGAGCAGTACTTC.

This chain links TRBV6-5 with TRBJ2-2, with D perhaps given as TRBD1 or TRBD2 (7 bases each). V was pared by 4 bases and J by 4 bases, with 19 bases between. Germline CDR1 MNHEY, CDR2 SVGAGI. The CDR3 runs to 17 residues. CDR3 residues: CASSFRGGGRFTGELFF. CDR3 in DNA: TGTGCCAGCAGTTTCCGAGGGGGCGGGAGATTCACCGGGGAGCTGTTTTTT.

This clonotype was picked up many times. V usage is TRBV3-1 and J usage is TRBJ2-7; no firm D call. The CDR3 extends over 13 amino acids. V was shortened by 3 bases and J by 2 bases, with 8 bases between the two germline ends. Germline values: CDR1 LGHDT, CDR2 YNNKEL (reference sequence). This CDR3 is CASSHESTYEQYF. In nucleotides, the CDR3 is TGTGCCAGCAGCCATGAAAGCACCTACGAGCAGTACTTC.

This rearrangement joins TRBV3-1 to TRBJ1-1, with unresolved D. Looked up from germline, CDR1 is LGHDT and CDR2 is YNNKEL (reference sequence). CDR3 length: 13 amino acids. The V end was cut by 4 bases, the J end by 8 bases, with 14 bases between. The CDR3 loop reads CASSPRVRTEAFF. For the CDR3, the DNA is TGTGCCAGCAGCCCCCGCGTCAGAACCGAAGCTTTCTTT.

This clonotype was picked up many times. The chain couples TRBV12-3 or TRBV12-4 to TRBJ2-7; 9 bases match TRBD2. The V and J ends lost 8 bases and 6 bases, in that order; junction bases with no gene match: 11. The CDR3 is made up of 14 amino acids. Written as DNA, the CDR3 is TGTGCCAGCGGCCCCGGGACTAGCCCTAGCGAGCAGTACGTC. Translated, it gives CASGPGTSPSEQYV.

In its sample, this clonotype was seen many times. The chain links TRBV6-2 or TRBV6-3 to TRBJ2-1; D gene ambiguous. V was shortened by 2 bases and J by 5 bases, with 7 bases between the two germline ends. Per the germline V gene, CDR1 is MNHEY and CDR2 is SVGEGT. The CDR3 sequence is 13 residues long. CDR3 bases: TGTGCCAGCAGTTACAAGGGCAACAATGAGCAGTTCTTC. It specifies CASSYKGNNEQFF.

This clonotype turned up a few times. This chain joins TRBV7-6 and TRBJ2-7, with 13 bases identical to TRBD2. The trim removed 6 bases at V and 2 bases at J, leaving 4 bases unmatched. From germline, CDR1 is SGHVS and CDR2 FNYEAQ. This CDR3 region has 15 residues. CDR3 loop: CASRPTSGRAYEQYF. As DNA, the CDR3 is TGTGCCAGCAGGCCTACTAGCGGGAGGGCCTACGAGCAGTACTTC.

This clonotype was detected many times. The gene calls are TRBV28 and TRBJ1-3; 7 bases match TRBD1. The J segment lost 0 bases and the V segment lost 6 bases, leaving 11 bases of the junction unmatched. Germline CDR1 MDHEN, CDR2 SYDVKM. CDR3 size: 17 residues. The CDR3 sequence is CASSTGTALSSGNTIYF. In DNA form, the CDR3 reads TGTGCCAGCAGCACTGGGACAGCGCTTAGCTCTGGAAACACCATATATTTT.

Many counts were recorded for this clonotype. One end of the junction varies from germline; a read error may be responsible. The V gene is TRBV5-1, the J gene TRBJ2-1; 8 bases fit TRBD2. Germline V gene data show CDR1 as SGHRS and CDR2 as YFSETQ. The CDR3 covers 15 residues. In DNA form, the CDR3 reads TGTGCCAGCAGCTTGGTAGCGGGATCCTACAATGAGCAGTTCTTC. It is translated as CASSLVAGSYNEQFF.

This clonotype showed up just a few times. This chain joins TRBV12-3 or TRBV12-4 and TRBJ2-1; the D is unclear. Trimming took off 6 bases at V and 8 bases at J, with 23 bases between the two ends. The CDR3 has 16 amino acids. The CDR3: CASSQHLRTPSDEQFF. The CDR3 nucleotides are TGTGCCAGCAGCCAACACCTCCGGACCCCCTCCGATGAGCAGTTCTTC.

This clonotype occurred a few times. The gene calls are TRBV12-3 or TRBV12-4 and TRBJ2-5; 7 nucleotides align to TRBD2. The J segment lost 8 bases and the V segment lost 2 bases, leaving 5 bases of the junction unmatched. The CDR3 consists of 13 residues. The CDR3 bases are TGTGCCAGCAGTTTAAGCGGGGATGGAACCCAGTACTTC. This encodes CASSLSGDGTQYF.

This clonotype has only a few counts. The V call is TRBV12-3 or TRBV12-4, the J call TRBJ2-7; TRBD2 aligns across 7 bases. V gave up 5 bases and J gave up 2 bases; unmatched junction bases: 3. This CDR3 contains 13 residues. The CDR3 region has the DNA TGTGCCAGCAGTCGAGCGGGACCCTACGAGCAGTACGTC. Its translation: CASSRAGPYEQYV.

This clonotype occurred many times. The chain couples TRBV5-1 to TRBJ1-2; D may be TRBD1 (5 bases). Trimming took 4 bases from V and 4 from J, leaving 14 bases between them. The CDR3 consists of 14 residues. Germline-derived CDR1 and CDR2 are SGHRS and YFSETQ. The CDR3, as DNA: TGCGCCAGCAGCACGGGGGTAACGGTCTATGGCTACACCTTC. It is translated as CASSTGVTVYGYTF.

In its sample, this clonotype was seen a few times. This chain joins TRBV6-2 or TRBV6-3 and TRBJ2-2; D uncertain. Germline V CDR1 and CDR2: MNHEY, SVGEGT. The V and J ends lost 2 bases and 5 bases respectively, with 9 bases between them. CDR3 length: 14 residues. CDR3 sequence (DNA): TGTGCCAGCAGTTACCCGACTCGGACCGGGGAGCTGTTTTTT. Its protein product is CASSYPTRTGELFF.

Only a few counts were recorded for this clonotype. The V and J genes are TRBV27 and TRBJ2-5; 9 bases map to TRBD1. The junction had 7 bases not matched to a gene; V was cut back by 5 bases and J by 6 bases. Germline loops: CDR1 MNHEY, CDR2 SMNVEV (reference sequence). This CDR3 has 14 residues. CDR3 in DNA: TGTGCCAGCAGTGTACCGGGACAGGGAAAGACCCAGTACTTC. It is translated as CASSVPGQGKTQYF.

The chain is built from TRBV29-1 and TRBJ2-1; possibly TRBD2 for D (6 bases). CDR3 length: 16 residues. CDR1 SQVTM and CDR2 ANQGSEA come from the germline V gene. Trimming removed 3 bases from V and 12 bases from J, with 27 bases in between. This CDR3 reads CSVEPSGGGIKLRQFF. The DNA for the CDR3 is TGCAGCGTTGAGCCTTCCGGTGGCGGGATTAAGCTTCGGCAGTTCTTC.

The rearrangement links TRBV20-1 to TRBJ2-2; 10 positions match TRBD2. Trimming at V came to 6 bases and at J to 3 bases, leaving 4 bases not matched to a gene. CDR1 and CDR2 (germline): DFQATT, SNEGSKA (reference sequence). The CDR3 runs to 14 residues. The CDR3 bases are TGCAGTGCCCGGACTAGCGGATACACCGGGGAGCTGTTTTTT. Translation gives CSARTSGYTGELFF.

This clonotype was observed at least ten times. The V gene is TRBV20-1, the J gene TRBJ1-1; D possibly corresponds to TRBD1 (5 bases). The CDR3 is 17 amino acids. Germline V CDR1 and CDR2: DFQATT, SNEGSKA (reference sequence). The germline V and J ends were trimmed by 1 base and 1 base, with 19 bases remaining between them. CDR3 in amino acids: CSARVGVIQGANTEAFF. In DNA, the CDR3 is TGCAGTGCTAGAGTAGGGGTGATACAAGGCGCGAACACTGAAGCTTTCTTT.

This clonotype was picked up a small number of times. The chain employs TRBV20-1 and TRBJ1-5; D unclear. Trimming removed 0 bases from V and 5 bases from J, with 8 bases in between. The length of the CDR3 is 13 residues. Per germline, CDR1 DFQATT and CDR2 SNEGSKA (reference sequence). The CDR3 protein is CSARDQVHQPQHF. The CDR3, as DNA: TGCAGTGCTAGAGATCAGGTCCATCAGCCCCAGCATTTT.

In this sample, this clonotype turned up many times. The V call is TRBV28, the J call TRBJ2-1, with 7 bases aligning to TRBD2. Germline lookup yields CDR1 MDHEN and CDR2 SYDVKM. V dropped 4 bases and J dropped 9; count of bases not matched to a gene: 15. The CDR3 totals 16 residues. The CDR3 spells CASSSPGGPKGSEQFF. The CDR3 DNA reads TGTGCCAGCAGTTCGCCGGGAGGACCCAAAGGCAGTGAGCAGTTCTTC.

This clonotype was picked up many times. The chain joins TRBV7-9 to TRBJ2-3, with no clear D. V shed 4 bases and J shed 1 base, with 15 bases lying between them. CDR1 is SEHNR and CDR2 is FQNEAQ in the germline V gene (reference sequence). The CDR3 is 16 amino acids. The CDR3 loop is CASSSDWAMRTDTQYF. Written as DNA, the CDR3 is TGTGCCAGCAGCTCCGACTGGGCGATGCGCACAGATACGCAGTATTTT. The full variable domain, with the rest looked up from reference TRBV7-9 and TRBJ2-3, is DTGVSQNPRHKITKRGQNVTFRCDPISEHNRLYWYRQTLGQGPEFLTYFQNEAQLEKSRLLSDRFSAERPKGSFSTLEIQRTEQGDSAMYLCASSSDWAMRTDTQYFGPGTRLTVL.

This clonotype was observed many times. The chain combines TRBV7-8 with TRBJ2-1; D gene unclear. V gave up 0 bases and J gave up 2 bases, with 5 bases separating them. The CDR3 loop spans 14 amino acids. Germline V gene sequence: CDR1 SGHVS, CDR2 FQNEAQ. The CDR3 here is CASSLAETYNEQFF. CDR3 in DNA: TGTGCCAGCAGCTTAGCGGAGACCTACAATGAGCAGTTCTTC. Full variable domain (missing parts from reference TRBV7-8 and TRBJ2-1): GAGVSQSPRYKVAKRGQDVALRCDPISGHVSLFWYQQALGQGPEFLTYFQNEAQLDKSGLPSDRFFAERPEGSVSTLKIQRTQQEDSAVYLCASSLAETYNEQFFGPGTRLTVL.